This T cell receptor (beta chain) was recovered during a study of shared clonotypes between healthy human individuals. The donor cohort consisted entirely of Caucasian adults residing in Nashville, Tennessee. The V and J ends lost 4 bases and 3 bases respectively, with 15 bases between them. This CDR3 spans 15 amino acids. CDR1 and CDR2 (germline): MNHNY, SVGAGI (reference sequence). The method was immunoSEQ multiplex PCR; TCRdb's version includes in-frame clones alone and lacks a portion of them. Of about 2.4 million clones in the sample, about 92% are singletons; the top ten hold 0.13% to 0.15%. The clonotype originates from a man in his late teens or twenties in good health. Material: naive CD4+ T cells sorted from blood. Subset reported: CD45RA+ positively selected. V is TRBV6-6 and J is TRBJ1-1, with D maybe TRBD1 (5 bases). The CDR3 region is CASSSGGLGDTEAFF. The CDR3 bases are TGTGCCAGCAGTTCCGGGGGATTGGGGGACACTGAAGCTTTCTTT.